These T cell receptor beta chains were read from a single sample in a study of blood T cell repertoires in COVID-19. Only in-frame clones appear in the TCRdb table, and some are missing; sequencing was by immunoSEQ multiplex PCR. The sample lists 380,000 or so clones; about 89% were seen once. Sequenced material: PBMCs or T cells enriched from blood (not recorded which). The receptors here all came from a man under 40 who had recovered from COVID-19. Both conserved end residues are part of each CDR3. D genes are given only for firm matches. Size is omitted from some rows. Given values are once, few, many or a class for expanded clones.

DNA: TGTGCCAGCAGCTTAACCATCGAGAAAAGTGGGACCCAGTACTTC
CDR3: CASSLTIEKSGTQYF
V: TRBV7-3
size: -
D: -
length: 15
J: TRBJ2-5

DNA: TGTGCCAGCAGCTTAGGGGCGAGGAACACTGAAGCTTTCTTT
CDR3: CASSLGARNTEAFF
V: TRBV7-8
size: -
D: -
length: 14
J: TRBJ1-1

DNA: TGTGCCAGCGCCGAGCAGGGGAGTTACAATGAGCAGTTCTTC
CDR3: CASAEQGSYNEQFF
V: TRBV6-5
size: -
D: -
length: 14
J: TRBJ2-1

DNA: TGTGCCAGCAGCAGGCAGGGGGCTGCTAATGAAAAACTGTTTTTT
CDR3: CASSRQGAANEKLFF
V: TRBV5-4
size: -
D: TRBD1
length: 15
J: TRBJ1-4

DNA: TGTGCCAGCAGTTACGGCAGGGAGGCTGGCTACACCTTC
CDR3: CASSYGREAGYTF
V: TRBV6-5
size: -
D: -
length: 13
J: TRBJ1-2

DNA: TGTGCCAGTAGTCAAGGACAGGTCGGCGGGGAGCTGTTTTTT
CDR3: CASSQGQVGGELFF
V: TRBV19
size: -
D: TRBD1
length: 14
J: TRBJ2-2

DNA: TGTGCCAGCAGTTACGGGACAGGGCTCGGAAACACCATATATTTT
CDR3: CASSYGTGLGNTIYF
V: TRBV6-5
size: -
D: TRBD1
length: 15
J: TRBJ1-3

DNA: TGTGCCACCACACCGGGACAGGGGACTGAAGCTTTCTTT
CDR3: CATTPGQGTEAFF
V: TRBV25-1
size: -
D: TRBD1
length: 13
J: TRBJ1-1

DNA: TGTGCCACCAGCATGGCTCGGGACAACTACGAGCAGTACTTC
CDR3: CATSMARDNYEQYF
V: TRBV15
size: -
D: -
length: 14
J: TRBJ2-7

DNA: TGTGCTAGTGGTTCGTATAGGGAGTCCGCCTTC
CDR3: CASGSYRESAF
V: TRBV12-5
size: -
D: -
length: 11
J: TRBJ1-2

DNA: TGTGCCAGCAGCAGACAGGGATACACTGAAGCTTTCTTT
CDR3: CASSRQGYTEAFF
V: TRBV7-2
size: -
D: TRBD1
length: 13
J: TRBJ1-1

DNA: TGTGCCAGCAGTGACAGGACAGGGGCCTCCAATCGGCCCCAGCATTTT
CDR3: CASSDRTGASNRPQHF
V: TRBV6-1
size: -
D: TRBD1
length: 16
J: TRBJ1-5

DNA: TGTGCCAGCAGTTACTCGGCACAGGGGTGGTACTTC
CDR3: CASSYSAQGWYF
V: TRBV6-6
size: -
D: TRBD1
length: 12
J: TRBJ2-4

DNA: TGCGCCAGCAGCAACAAATACGAGCAGTACTTC
CDR3: CASSNKYEQYF
V: TRBV5-1
size: -
D: -
length: 11
J: TRBJ2-7

DNA: TGTGCCAGCTCACCATTTCTCCGACAGGCCTCTGGGGCCAACGTCCTGACTTTC
CDR3: CASSPFLRQASGANVLTF
V: TRBV18
size: -
D: -
length: 18
J: TRBJ2-6

DNA: TGTGCCAGCAGCTTAGTCGGCGGGGGGGGATACGAGCAGTACTTC
CDR3: CASSLVGGGGYEQYF
V: TRBV7-2
size: once
D: TRBD2
length: 15
J: TRBJ2-7

DNA: TGCGCCAGCAGCTTTTCGGTAGGGGCAACTGAAGCTTTCTTT
CDR3: CASSFSVGATEAFF
V: TRBV5-1
size: -
D: -
length: 14
J: TRBJ1-1

DNA: TGTGCCAGTAGGACGACAGTCAACCTCAACACTGAAGCTTTCTTT
CDR3: CASRTTVNLNTEAFF
V: TRBV19
size: -
D: -
length: 15
J: TRBJ1-1

DNA: TGCGCCAGCAAAGAAGGACAGGGGGCGCAAGAATATGGCTACACCTTC
CDR3: CASKEGQGAQEYGYTF
V: TRBV10-1
size: -
D: TRBD1
length: 16
J: TRBJ1-2

DNA: TGTGCCAGTAGCATGACAGGTAACTTGAACACTGAAGCTTTCTTT
CDR3: CASSMTGNLNTEAFF
V: TRBV19
size: -
D: -
length: 15
J: TRBJ1-1

DNA: TGTGCCAGCTCACCAGGGGGCGACTATGGCTACACCTTC
CDR3: CASSPGGDYGYTF
V: TRBV18
size: -
D: -
length: 13
J: TRBJ1-2

DNA: TGTGCCAGCTCACCACCGGCGGGACAGGGTACCTATGAGCAGTTCTTC
CDR3: CASSPPAGQGTYEQFF
V: TRBV18
size: -
D: TRBD1
length: 16
J: TRBJ2-1

DNA: TGTGCCAGCAGTTACCGAAGGGGCCGCACAGATACGCAGTATTTT
CDR3: CASSYRRGRTDTQYF
V: TRBV6-5
size: -
D: -
length: 15
J: TRBJ2-3

DNA: TGTGCCAGCAGCGTAGCCGGCACCGGGGAGCTGTTTTTT
CDR3: CASSVAGTGELFF
V: TRBV9
size: -
D: -
length: 13
J: TRBJ2-2

DNA: TGTGCCAGCAGACGACAGGGGAACTCTGGAAACACCATATATTTT
CDR3: CASRRQGNSGNTIYF
V: TRBV6-5
size: -
D: TRBD1
length: 15
J: TRBJ1-3

DNA: TGTGCCAGCAGTGACAGGGTCGCCAGCAATCAGCCCCAGCATTTT
CDR3: CASSDRVASNQPQHF
V: TRBV6-6
size: -
D: TRBD1
length: 15
J: TRBJ1-5

DNA: TGTGCTAGCAGCCCCGGGACTAGCGGGGGTTTTAGAGATACGCAGTATTTT
CDR3: CASSPGTSGGFRDTQYF
V: TRBV7-7
size: -
D: TRBD2
length: 17
J: TRBJ2-3

DNA: TGTGCCACCAGCAGAGATCGGAGGGCCCTATCTAGCACAGATACGCAGTATTTT
CDR3: CATSRDRRALSSTDTQYF
V: TRBV15
size: -
D: -
length: 18
J: TRBJ2-3

DNA: TGTGCCAGCAGTTACCTCGGCGAGCAGTACTTC
CDR3: CASSYLGEQYF
V: TRBV6-2/TRBV6-3
size: -
D: -
length: 11
J: TRBJ2-7

DNA: TGTGCCAGCAGCTTTTCCGGGACACTGACCGGGGAGCTGTTTTTT
CDR3: CASSFSGTLTGELFF
V: TRBV7-2
size: -
D: -
length: 15
J: TRBJ2-2

DNA: TGCGCCAGCAGGTCCGGTCCTAGCGGGGGGGCCGGTGAGCAGTTCTTC
CDR3: CASRSGPSGGAGEQFF
V: TRBV5-1
size: -
D: TRBD2
length: 16
J: TRBJ2-1

DNA: TGTGCCAGCAGTGCTTCCCGCGCCGGGGAGCTGTTTTTT
CDR3: CASSASRAGELFF
V: TRBV2
size: -
D: -
length: 13
J: TRBJ2-2

DNA: TGCGCCAGCAGCTTGGGGCTAGCGGGGATATCCTACGAGCAGTACTTC
CDR3: CASSLGLAGISYEQYF
V: TRBV5-1
size: -
D: TRBD2
length: 16
J: TRBJ2-7

DNA: TGCAGCGTTTCCGACAGATTTGAAGCTTTCTTT
CDR3: CSVSDRFEAFF
V: TRBV29-1
size: -
D: -
length: 11
J: TRBJ1-1

DNA: TGTGCCAGCAAGGGACAGGGTACCGGGGAGCTGTTTTTT
CDR3: CASKGQGTGELFF
V: TRBV2
size: -
D: TRBD1
length: 13
J: TRBJ2-2

DNA: TGTGCCAGCAGTCTTGACGGGGGAATTTATAGCAATCAGCCCCAGCATTTT
CDR3: CASSLDGGIYSNQPQHF
V: TRBV27
size: -
D: -
length: 17
J: TRBJ1-5

DNA: TGTGCCAGCAGCGTAGGGGCTGCCAATGAGCAGTTCTTC
CDR3: CASSVGAANEQFF
V: TRBV9
size: few
D: -
length: 13
J: TRBJ2-1

DNA: TGCAGCGTTGACGCAGGGGGCTACTCCTACTCGAACACTGAAGCTTTCTTT
CDR3: CSVDAGGYSYSNTEAFF
V: TRBV29-1
size: -
D: TRBD1
length: 17
J: TRBJ1-1

DNA: TGTGCCAGCAGTCCCAGGGGTGACGAGACCCAGTACTTC
CDR3: CASSPRGDETQYF
V: TRBV12-3/TRBV12-4
size: -
D: -
length: 13
J: TRBJ2-5

DNA: TGCGCCAGCAGCCAAGTCGGGACAGCGAACTACGAGCAGTACTTC
CDR3: CASSQVGTANYEQYF
V: TRBV4-1
size: -
D: TRBD1
length: 15
J: TRBJ2-7

DNA: TGTGCCAGTAGTATAGAGAACAGCTATGGCTACACCTTC
CDR3: CASSIENSYGYTF
V: TRBV19
size: -
D: -
length: 13
J: TRBJ1-2

DNA: TGTGCCAGCAGTGGCCCTAGTCAGTACTTC
CDR3: CASSGPSQYF
V: TRBV6-2/TRBV6-3
size: -
D: -
length: 10
J: TRBJ2-4

DNA: TGTGCCAGCATCCCCTCGGGAAACACTGAAGCTTTCTTT
CDR3: CASIPSGNTEAFF
V: TRBV12-3/TRBV12-4
size: -
D: -
length: 13
J: TRBJ1-1

DNA: TGTGCCAGCAGCGTAGGACTAGCCAACTACAATGAGCAGTTCTTC
CDR3: CASSVGLANYNEQFF
V: TRBV9
size: once
D: TRBD2
length: 15
J: TRBJ2-1

DNA: TGTGCCAGCAGCCCGGAGGGGACAGGGGTCACTGAAGCTTTCTTT
CDR3: CASSPEGTGVTEAFF
V: TRBV5-5
size: -
D: TRBD1
length: 15
J: TRBJ1-1

DNA: TGTGCCAGCAGCGCCCGGGACAGGGAGAATGGCTACACCTTC
CDR3: CASSARDRENGYTF
V: TRBV3-1/TRBV3-2
size: -
D: TRBD1
length: 14
J: TRBJ1-2

DNA: TGTGCCAGCAGCCTCACAGGGGTTCGCGGCTACACCTTC
CDR3: CASSLTGVRGYTF
V: TRBV7-9
size: -
D: TRBD1
length: 13
J: TRBJ1-2

DNA: TGTGCCAGCAGCTCATCCCCGGGACAGACTTACGAGCAGTACTTC
CDR3: CASSSSPGQTYEQYF
V: TRBV7-2
size: -
D: TRBD1
length: 15
J: TRBJ2-7

DNA: TGTGCCAGTAGTTCCCCAGGGGCTTGGAACACTGAAGCTTTCTTT
CDR3: CASSSPGAWNTEAFF
V: TRBV19
size: -
D: -
length: 15
J: TRBJ1-1

DNA: TGTGCCAGCAGCGTGGATACAGGGGTATGGGATGGCTACACCTTC
CDR3: CASSVDTGVWDGYTF
V: TRBV9
size: once
D: TRBD1
length: 15
J: TRBJ1-2

DNA: TGTGCCAGCAGCTGGCTTGGCGGCCGAGATTATGGCTACACCTTC
CDR3: CASSWLGGRDYGYTF
V: TRBV5-6
size: -
D: -
length: 15
J: TRBJ1-2

DNA: TGCAGCGTTGAAGATCTGCACGGTAAACAGGCTAAGTCTGGAAACACCATATATTTT
CDR3: CSVEDLHGKQAKSGNTIYF
V: TRBV29-1
size: -
D: -
length: 19
J: TRBJ1-3

DNA: TGCAGCGTGCTGAATTCCGGGGATAGAGTCGCCAATGAGCAGTTCTTC
CDR3: CSVLNSGDRVANEQFF
V: TRBV29-1
size: once
D: -
length: 16
J: TRBJ2-1

DNA: TGTGCCAGCAGTCAAAGGGACAGGGACAGTTTCAAGCAGTACTTC
CDR3: CASSQRDRDSFKQYF
V: TRBV27
size: -
D: TRBD1
length: 15
J: TRBJ2-7

DNA: TGTGCTAGTGGGGTGGGGACAGCGAATTCACCCCTCCACTTT
CDR3: CASGVGTANSPLHF
V: TRBV12-5
size: -
D: TRBD1
length: 14
J: TRBJ1-6